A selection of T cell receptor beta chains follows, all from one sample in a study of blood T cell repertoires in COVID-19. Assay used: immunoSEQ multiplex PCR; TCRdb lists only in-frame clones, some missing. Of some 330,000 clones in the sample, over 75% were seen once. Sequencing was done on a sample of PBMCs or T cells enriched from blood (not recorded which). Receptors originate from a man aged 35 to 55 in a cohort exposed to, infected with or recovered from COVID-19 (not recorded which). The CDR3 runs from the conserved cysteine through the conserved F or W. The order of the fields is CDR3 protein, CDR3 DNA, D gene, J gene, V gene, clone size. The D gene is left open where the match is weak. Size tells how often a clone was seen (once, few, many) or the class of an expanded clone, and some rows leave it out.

cdr3_aa: CASSFGLAEVYNEQFF; cdr3_nt: TGCGCCAGCAGCTTCGGACTAGCGGAAGTCTACAATGAGCAGTTCTTC; d_call: TRBD2; j_call: TRBJ2-1; v_call: TRBV5-1; clone_size: .
cdr3_aa: CASSLVGSGGNNEQFF; cdr3_nt: TGCGCCAGCAGCTTGGTTGGTTCGGGGGGGAACAATGAGCAGTTCTTC; d_call: TRBD2; j_call: TRBJ2-1; v_call: TRBV5-1; clone_size: .
cdr3_aa: CASSRTSGYSYEQYF; cdr3_nt: TGTGCCAGCAGCCGGACTAGCGGATACTCCTACGAGCAGTACTTC; d_call: TRBD2; j_call: TRBJ2-7; v_call: TRBV5-4; clone_size: .
cdr3_aa: CASSLWGPADTQYF; cdr3_nt: TGCGCCAGCAGCTTGTGGGGGCCGGCAGATACGCAGTATTTT; d_call: .; j_call: TRBJ2-3; v_call: TRBV5-1; clone_size: once
cdr3_aa: CASSRQDWTNTGELFF; cdr3_nt: TGCGCCAGCAGCCGGCAGGACTGGACGAACACCGGGGAGCTGTTTTTT; d_call: .; j_call: TRBJ2-2; v_call: TRBV4-1; clone_size: once
cdr3_aa: CASRMTGRGNQPQHF; cdr3_nt: TGTGCCAGCCGTATGACGGGGAGGGGCAATCAGCCCCAGCATTTT; d_call: .; j_call: TRBJ1-5; v_call: TRBV27; clone_size: .
cdr3_aa: CASSLYSSAEAFF; cdr3_nt: TGTGCCAGCAGCTTGTACTCTAGCGCTGAAGCTTTCTTT; d_call: .; j_call: TRBJ1-1; v_call: TRBV5-5; clone_size: .
cdr3_aa: CASSIVGRRARQPQHF; cdr3_nt: TGTGCCAGTAGTATAGTTGGGAGGAGGGCTCGACAGCCCCAGCATTTT; d_call: .; j_call: TRBJ1-5; v_call: TRBV19; clone_size: .
cdr3_aa: CASSGDSQTGELFF; cdr3_nt: TGTGCCAGCAGCGGGGACAGTCAAACCGGGGAGCTGTTTTTT; d_call: TRBD1; j_call: TRBJ2-2; v_call: TRBV6-5; clone_size: .
cdr3_aa: CASRKRGAGGVDEQYF; cdr3_nt: TGTGCCAGCAGAAAACGCGGGGCGGGAGGAGTGGACGAGCAGTACTTC; d_call: TRBD2; j_call: TRBJ2-7; v_call: TRBV7-9; clone_size: .
cdr3_aa: CASSQDPRQPNYGYTF; cdr3_nt: TGCGCCAGCAGCCAAGATCCCAGGCAACCTAACTATGGCTACACCTTC; d_call: .; j_call: TRBJ1-2; v_call: TRBV4-1; clone_size: .
cdr3_aa: CASSIGQGNQPQHF; cdr3_nt: TGTGCCAGTAGTATCGGACAGGGCAATCAGCCCCAGCATTTT; d_call: TRBD1; j_call: TRBJ1-5; v_call: TRBV19; clone_size: .
cdr3_aa: CATSREQVGNTIYF; cdr3_nt: TGTGCCACCAGCAGAGAACAGGTTGGAAACACCATATATTTT; d_call: .; j_call: TRBJ1-3; v_call: TRBV15; clone_size: .
cdr3_aa: CASTSGGLRYEQYF; cdr3_nt: TGTGCCAGCACTAGCGGGGGGCTACGCTACGAGCAGTACTTC; d_call: TRBD2; j_call: TRBJ2-7; v_call: TRBV6-5; clone_size: .
cdr3_aa: CASSQQGGYGYTF; cdr3_nt: TGTGCCAGCAGCCAACAGGGAGGTTATGGCTACACCTTC; d_call: .; j_call: TRBJ1-2; v_call: TRBV3-1/TRBV3-2; clone_size: .
cdr3_aa: CAWTHNQPQHF; cdr3_nt: TGTGCCTGGACCCACAATCAGCCCCAGCATTTT; d_call: .; j_call: TRBJ1-5; v_call: TRBV30; clone_size: .
cdr3_aa: CASSLDDSGINEQFF; cdr3_nt: TGCGCCAGCAGCTTGGATGATAGCGGGATCAATGAGCAGTTCTTC; d_call: TRBD2; j_call: TRBJ2-1; v_call: TRBV5-1; clone_size: .
cdr3_aa: CASSLDRGVNTEAFF; cdr3_nt: TGTGCCAGCAGCTTAGACCGGGGGGTGAACACTGAAGCTTTCTTT; d_call: .; j_call: TRBJ1-1; v_call: TRBV7-9; clone_size: .
cdr3_aa: CASSHSSSGNHEQFF; cdr3_nt: TGTGCCAGCAGCCACTCCTCTAGCGGGAACCATGAGCAGTTCTTC; d_call: TRBD2; j_call: TRBJ2-1; v_call: TRBV7-3; clone_size: .
cdr3_aa: CASTETGGIEKLFF; cdr3_nt: TGTGCCAGCACCGAGACAGGGGGCATAGAAAAACTGTTTTTT; d_call: TRBD1; j_call: TRBJ1-4; v_call: TRBV6-5; clone_size: .
cdr3_aa: CASSLYGGRFTNEQFF; cdr3_nt: TGTGCCAGCAGCTTATACGGGGGGCGGTTTACCAATGAGCAGTTCTTC; d_call: .; j_call: TRBJ2-1; v_call: TRBV7-6; clone_size: once
cdr3_aa: CASSRDGGPGNEQFF; cdr3_nt: TGTGCCAGCAGCAGAGACGGAGGGCCGGGTAATGAGCAGTTCTTC; d_call: .; j_call: TRBJ2-1; v_call: TRBV2; clone_size: .
cdr3_aa: CASSLSPGNNEKLFF; cdr3_nt: TGTGCCAGCAGCTTATCCCCAGGGAATAATGAAAAACTGTTTTTT; d_call: .; j_call: TRBJ1-4; v_call: TRBV7-7; clone_size: .
cdr3_aa: CASSQGRQGGQTGELFF; cdr3_nt: TGTGCCAGCAGCCAGGGTCGCCAGGGAGGTCAGACCGGGGAGCTGTTTTTT; d_call: .; j_call: TRBJ2-2; v_call: TRBV4-2; clone_size: .
cdr3_aa: CASSPTDRETNYGYTF; cdr3_nt: TGTGCCAGCAGCCCCACGGACAGGGAAACTAACTATGGCTACACCTTC; d_call: TRBD1; j_call: TRBJ1-2; v_call: TRBV4-2; clone_size: .
cdr3_aa: CAISDSYGYTF; cdr3_nt: TGTGCCATCAGCGACAGCTATGGCTACACCTTC; d_call: .; j_call: TRBJ1-2; v_call: TRBV10-3; clone_size: .
cdr3_aa: CASSTGTRAKGPYEQYF; cdr3_nt: TGTGCCAGTAGTACTGGCACCCGTGCAAAGGGGCCCTACGAGCAGTACTTC; d_call: .; j_call: TRBJ2-7; v_call: TRBV19; clone_size: .
cdr3_aa: CASSQWTAGLETQYF; cdr3_nt: TGTGCCAGCAGTCAATGGACGGCGGGTCTAGAGACCCAGTACTTC; d_call: .; j_call: TRBJ2-5; v_call: TRBV28; clone_size: .
cdr3_aa: CATHSDKEQFF; cdr3_nt: TGTGCCACCCACTCGGACAAGGAGCAGTTCTTC; d_call: .; j_call: TRBJ2-1; v_call: TRBV24-1; clone_size: .
cdr3_aa: CASSRGTSGIGNEQFF; cdr3_nt: TGTGCCAGCAGCCGCGGGACTAGCGGGATAGGGAATGAGCAGTTCTTC; d_call: TRBD2; j_call: TRBJ2-1; v_call: TRBV3-1/TRBV3-2; clone_size: .
cdr3_aa: CASSLPDSSYEQYF; cdr3_nt: TGTGCCAGCAGCTTGCCGGACAGTTCCTACGAGCAGTACTTC; d_call: .; j_call: TRBJ2-7; v_call: TRBV5-6; clone_size: once
cdr3_aa: CASSWDRINSPLHF; cdr3_nt: TGTGCCAGCAGCTGGGACAGAATTAATTCACCCCTCCACTTT; d_call: TRBD1; j_call: TRBJ1-6; v_call: TRBV7-2; clone_size: once
cdr3_aa: CASPPRAVTGVDEQYF; cdr3_nt: TGTGCCAGCCCACCACGGGCAGTGACAGGGGTGGACGAGCAGTACTTC; d_call: TRBD1; j_call: TRBJ2-7; v_call: TRBV18; clone_size: .
cdr3_aa: CASSLQGGYEQYF; cdr3_nt: TGTGCCAGCAGTTTACAGGGAGGCTACGAGCAGTACTTC; d_call: .; j_call: TRBJ2-7; v_call: TRBV28; clone_size: .
cdr3_aa: CASSPEVRILGETQYF; cdr3_nt: TGTGCCAGCAGCCCGGAGGTTCGGATCTTAGGGGAGACCCAGTACTTC; d_call: .; j_call: TRBJ2-5; v_call: TRBV14; clone_size: once
cdr3_aa: CASKTGAGELFF; cdr3_nt: TGTGCCAGTAAAACAGGGGCCGGGGAGCTGTTTTTT; d_call: TRBD1; j_call: TRBJ2-2; v_call: TRBV19; clone_size: .
cdr3_aa: CASSPQGLAAYNEQFF; cdr3_nt: TGTGCCAGCAGCCCTCAGGGACTAGCGGCATACAATGAGCAGTTCTTC; d_call: TRBD2; j_call: TRBJ2-1; v_call: TRBV11-3; clone_size: .
cdr3_aa: CASSLLLTSGTGKHF; cdr3_nt: TGTGCCAGCAGTTTGCTCTTGACATCCGGGACAGGGAAGCATTTT; d_call: TRBD1; j_call: TRBJ1-3; v_call: TRBV28; clone_size: .
cdr3_aa: CASSQGTGPEAFF; cdr3_nt: TGCGCCAGCAGCCAGGGCACAGGGCCTGAAGCTTTCTTT; d_call: .; j_call: TRBJ1-1; v_call: TRBV4-1; clone_size: once
cdr3_aa: CASSQKDGSLGTGELFF; cdr3_nt: TGCGCCAGCAGCCAAAAGGACGGGAGTCTTGGCACCGGGGAGCTGTTTTTT; d_call: .; j_call: TRBJ2-2; v_call: TRBV4-1; clone_size: .
cdr3_aa: CASSTRPGLGNTIYF; cdr3_nt: TGTGCCAGCAGTACCCGACCAGGACTCGGAAACACCATATATTTT; d_call: .; j_call: TRBJ1-3; v_call: TRBV27; clone_size: .
cdr3_aa: CASSLPGGPLREQYF; cdr3_nt: TGTGCCAGCAGCCTCCCTGGGGGCCCCTTAAGGGAGCAGTACTTC; d_call: .; j_call: TRBJ2-7; v_call: TRBV5-4; clone_size: few
cdr3_aa: CASSEASAGYNEQFF; cdr3_nt: TGTGCCAGCAGTGAAGCGTCTGCAGGGTACAATGAGCAGTTCTTC; d_call: .; j_call: TRBJ2-1; v_call: TRBV6-1; clone_size: .
cdr3_aa: CAWDRGEGQPQHF; cdr3_nt: TGTGCCTGGGACAGGGGGGAAGGACAGCCCCAGCATTTT; d_call: TRBD1; j_call: TRBJ1-5; v_call: TRBV30; clone_size: .
cdr3_aa: CASSLMASGSTPYEQYF; cdr3_nt: TGTGCCAGCAGCTTAATGGCTAGCGGAAGTACCCCCTACGAGCAGTACTTC; d_call: TRBD2; j_call: TRBJ2-7; v_call: TRBV7-2; clone_size: few
cdr3_aa: CASSVGGGLEHTQYF; cdr3_nt: TGTGCCAGCAGCGTAGGAGGCGGACTAGAACATACGCAGTATTTT; d_call: TRBD2; j_call: TRBJ2-3; v_call: TRBV9; clone_size: .
cdr3_aa: CASSLHNQADYGYTF; cdr3_nt: TGTGCCAGCAGCTTACACAACCAGGCCGACTATGGCTACACCTTC; d_call: .; j_call: TRBJ1-2; v_call: TRBV9; clone_size: .